This T cell receptor (beta chain) was observed in a study of T cell changes during pregnancy in multiple sclerosis. The ends were cut back, 3 bases at V and 0 bases at J, with 13 bases in the middle. Per germline, CDR1 SQVTM and CDR2 ANQGSEA. This CDR3 is 15 amino acids long. The data were produced by immunoSEQ multiplex PCR, yet TCRdb's version contains in-frame clones alone and is incomplete. The repertoire holds roughly 77,000 clones, with around 90% as singletons. The material sequenced was peripheral blood, taken in the second trimester of pregnancy. The V and J genes are TRBV29-1 and TRBJ2-3; D is possibly TRBD2 (5 bases). This TCR was sampled from a female donor with multiple sclerosis, enrolled in a pregnancy study. CDR3 protein: CSVEPPDWSTDTQYF. The CDR3 DNA reads TGCAGCGTTGAGCCACCGGACTGGAGCACAGATACGCAGTATTTT.